This T cell receptor beta chain comes out of a study of T cell repertoires in cytomegalovirus infection. TCRdb re-called the reads through MiXCR, storing one row per CDR3 protein. The data contain about 450,000 distinct CDR3 sequences, roughly a third of them singletons. V was cut by 2 bases and J by 0 bases, with 14 bases left in between. CDR1 and CDR2 from the germline V gene are SGHVS and FNYEAQ. The CDR3 spans 16 residues. The sample was PBMCs. This sequence joins TRBV7-6 and TRBJ2-7; D is ambiguous. The TCR originated in a human donor in good health (CMV status not recorded). Some clones in this sample may be carry-over from other donors' samples. The DNA of the CDR3 is TGTGCCAGCAGCTTACTAGGCCTACAAAGCTCCTACGAGCAGTACTTC. Its protein is CASSLLGLQSSYEQYF.